This T cell receptor (beta chain) was found in a study of blood T cell repertoires in COVID-19. Seattle patient enrollment occurred during active infection, with longitudinal follow-up thereafter. Some clones are missing from TCRdb's copy, which holds only in-frame ones; the method was immunoSEQ multiplex PCR. The sample has about 100,000 clones; around 90% are singletons. This CDR3 has 13 residues. Germline values: CDR1 SGDLS, CDR2 YYNGEE. V was pared by 3 bases and J by 10 bases, with 11 bases between. The sequencing input was peripheral blood. This chain uses TRBV9 with TRBJ1-6, with TRBD1 as a possible D gene (6 bases). This receptor was taken from a woman between 45 and 60 years old with COVID-19, enrolled during active disease. CDR3 DNA sequence: TGTGCCAGCAGCGGTACAGGGCAATCACCCCTCCACTTT. Translated: CASSGTGQSPLHF.